The text below deals with one TCR beta chain. Antigen unknown. The data derive from a study of T-cell memory formation after mild COVID-19. Study background: Largely, TCR clusters stayed within a single donor. Overall study results and limits: Prior to infection, memory already included some responding clones, suggesting cross-reactive memory joined. Those CD4+ clones that contracted were mainly in CM and EM (CD8+ ones in EMRA).

Using constant-segment primers, 5'RACE produced TCR alpha and TCR beta cDNA libraries carrying sample barcodes and UMIs. TCRdb independently ran MiXCR on the 5' RACE reads; one entry per CDR3 protein. The sample has tens of thousands of distinct CDR3 sequences, about 13% seen once; the top ten hold about 26%. V dropped 5 bases and J dropped 2 bases, with 16 bases sitting between them. The CDR3 covers 15 residues. Specimen: PBMCs or a T cell subset sorted from them (not recorded which). This clonotype originated in an adult woman who had mild COVID-19 (a few samples of this study predate the infection). Cell type and time point are not known. This chain connects TRBV12-3 or TRBV12-4 to TRBJ2-7, with D perhaps matching TRBD2 (5 bases). The CDR3 region is CASSLGPPGAYEQYF. The CDR3 bases are TGTGCCAGCAGTCTCGGGCCCCCCGGGGCCTACGAGCAGTACTTC.